The text below deals with one T cell receptor (beta chain). This entry is derived from a study of T cell responses to AZD1222 COVID-19 vaccine. Profiled with immunoSEQ multiplex PCR; TCRdb holds only in-frame clones, not every one. Among around 170,000 clones, around 88% were seen once, and the ten largest hold approximately 10%. The source is an adult who received the AZD1222 COVID-19 vaccine. The sequencing used peripheral blood, collected 28 days after the second AZD1222 dose.

The CDR3 DNA reads TGTGCCAGCAGCGTAGGGACTAGCGGGATCTACGAGCAGTACTTC. It encodes CASSVGTSGIYEQYF. This chain uses TRBV9 with TRBJ2-7, with 12 bases that match TRBD2. The CDR3 sequence is 15 residues long. Germline trimming cut 0 bases from V and 3 bases from J; bases unmatched to any gene: 1. Germline CDR1 SGDLS, CDR2 YYNGEE.